The clone carrying this T cell receptor beta chain was recorded many times. Antigen specificity is unknown. The record originates from a study of neurological immune-mediated disorders. Findings and limits, study-wide: TCR-beta repertoires seemed private in all groups, with no expanded CDR3 amino acid sequences shared.

The study drew its healthy controls from blood bank volunteers in Maryland, USA. Fewer than 1.2 million sorted CD4+ or CD8+ T cells made each library. There are 14 residues in the CDR3. Germline-derived CDR1 and CDR2 are ENHRY and SYGVKD. V dropped 7 bases and J dropped 4; count of bases not matched to a gene: 5. A single run covered 15-18 subjects with over 190 million TCR-beta sequences. Each CDR3 protein is one row after TCRdb ran MiXCR on the 5' RACE reads. Among some 47,000 distinct CDR3 sequences listed, under 6.5% were seen once. The chain recombines TRBV10-3 with TRBJ1-1; 11 bases match TRBD1. The receptor comes from a woman aged 40-49 years in good health. Sequencing was carried out using CD4+ T cells from blood. CDR3 residues: CAITPGTGGTEAFF. The CDR3, as DNA: TGTGCCATCACCCCAGGGACAGGGGGCACTGAAGCTTTCTTT.